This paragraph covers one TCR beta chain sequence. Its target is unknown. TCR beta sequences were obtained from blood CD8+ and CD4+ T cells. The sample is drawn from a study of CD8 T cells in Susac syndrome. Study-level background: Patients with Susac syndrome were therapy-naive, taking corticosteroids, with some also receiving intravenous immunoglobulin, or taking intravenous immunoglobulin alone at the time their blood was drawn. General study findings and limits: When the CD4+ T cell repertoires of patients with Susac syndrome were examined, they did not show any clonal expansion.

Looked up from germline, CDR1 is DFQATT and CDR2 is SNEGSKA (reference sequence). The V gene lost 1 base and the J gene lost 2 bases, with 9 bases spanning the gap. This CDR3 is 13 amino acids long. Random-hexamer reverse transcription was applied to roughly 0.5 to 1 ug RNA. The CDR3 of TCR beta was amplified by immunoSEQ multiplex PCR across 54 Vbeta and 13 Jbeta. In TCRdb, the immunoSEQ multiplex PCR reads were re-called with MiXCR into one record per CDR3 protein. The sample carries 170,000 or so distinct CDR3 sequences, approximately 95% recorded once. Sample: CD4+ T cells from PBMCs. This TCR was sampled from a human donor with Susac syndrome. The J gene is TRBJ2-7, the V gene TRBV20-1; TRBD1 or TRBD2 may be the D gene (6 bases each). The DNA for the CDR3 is TGCAGTGCTAGAGCGGGGGCCCCCTACGAGCAGTACTTC. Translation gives CSARAGAPYEQYF.